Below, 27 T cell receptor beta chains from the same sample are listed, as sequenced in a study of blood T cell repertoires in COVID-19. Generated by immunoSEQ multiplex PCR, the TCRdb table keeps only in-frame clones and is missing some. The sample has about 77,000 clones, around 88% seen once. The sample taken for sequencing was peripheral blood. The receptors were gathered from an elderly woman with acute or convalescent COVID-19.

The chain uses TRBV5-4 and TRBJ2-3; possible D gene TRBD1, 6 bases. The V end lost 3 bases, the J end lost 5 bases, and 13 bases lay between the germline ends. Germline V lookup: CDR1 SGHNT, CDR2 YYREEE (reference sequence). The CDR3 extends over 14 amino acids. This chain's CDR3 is CASSSGKQGDTQYF. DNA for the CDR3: TGTGCCAGCAGCTCGGGGAAACAGGGAGATACGCAGTATTTT.

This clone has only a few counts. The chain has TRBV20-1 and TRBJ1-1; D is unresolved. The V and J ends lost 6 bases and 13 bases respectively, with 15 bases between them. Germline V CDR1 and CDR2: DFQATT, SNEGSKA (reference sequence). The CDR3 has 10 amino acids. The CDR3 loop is CSANDRQGFF. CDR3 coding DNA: TGCAGTGCCAATGACCGACAAGGTTTCTTT.

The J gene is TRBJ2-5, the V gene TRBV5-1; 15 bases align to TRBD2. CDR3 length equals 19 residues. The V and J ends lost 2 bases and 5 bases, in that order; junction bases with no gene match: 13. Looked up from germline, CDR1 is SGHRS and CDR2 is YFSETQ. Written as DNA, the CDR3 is TGCGCCAGCAGCTTCAGGGGCGACGGGACTAGCGGGAGGTTTGAGACCCAGTACTTC. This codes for CASSFRGDGTSGRFETQYF.

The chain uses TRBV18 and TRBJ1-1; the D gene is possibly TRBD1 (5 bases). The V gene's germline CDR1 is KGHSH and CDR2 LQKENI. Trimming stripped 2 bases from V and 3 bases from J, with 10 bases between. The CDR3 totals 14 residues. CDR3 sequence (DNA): TGTGCCAGCTCACCAATCGGCAGGGACACTGAAGCTTTCTTT. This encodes CASSPIGRDTEAFF.

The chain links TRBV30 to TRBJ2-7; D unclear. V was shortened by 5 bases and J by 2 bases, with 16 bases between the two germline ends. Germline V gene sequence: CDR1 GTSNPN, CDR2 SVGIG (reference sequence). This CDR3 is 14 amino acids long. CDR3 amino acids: CAWGSQPPTYEQYF. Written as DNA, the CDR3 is TGTGCCTGGGGATCACAGCCACCCACCTACGAGCAGTACTTC.

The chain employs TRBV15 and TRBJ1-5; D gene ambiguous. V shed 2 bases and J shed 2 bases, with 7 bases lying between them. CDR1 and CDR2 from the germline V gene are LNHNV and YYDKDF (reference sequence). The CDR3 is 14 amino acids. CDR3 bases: TGTGCCACCAGCAGACCCGGGGGCAATCAGCCCCAGCATTTT. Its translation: CATSRPGGNQPQHF.

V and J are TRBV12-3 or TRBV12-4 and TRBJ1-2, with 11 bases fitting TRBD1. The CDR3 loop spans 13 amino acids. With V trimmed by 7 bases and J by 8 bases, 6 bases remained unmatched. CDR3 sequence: CASTGQGAMGYTF. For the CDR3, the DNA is TGTGCCAGCACCGGACAGGGGGCGATGGGCTACACCTTC.

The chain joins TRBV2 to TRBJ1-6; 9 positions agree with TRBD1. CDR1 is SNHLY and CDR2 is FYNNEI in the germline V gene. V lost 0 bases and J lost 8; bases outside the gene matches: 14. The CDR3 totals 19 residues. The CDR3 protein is CASSEAVGTGLVFYSPLHF. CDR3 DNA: TGTGCCAGCAGTGAAGCTGTCGGGACAGGGTTGGTCTTTTATTCACCCCTCCACTTT.

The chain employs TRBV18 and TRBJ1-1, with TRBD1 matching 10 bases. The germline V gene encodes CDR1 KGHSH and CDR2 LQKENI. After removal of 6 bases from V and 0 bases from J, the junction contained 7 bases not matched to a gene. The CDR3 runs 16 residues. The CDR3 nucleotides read TGTGCCAGCTCCCAAGGACAGGGGGGGTTGAACACTGAAGCTTTCTTT. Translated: CASSQGQGGLNTEAFF.

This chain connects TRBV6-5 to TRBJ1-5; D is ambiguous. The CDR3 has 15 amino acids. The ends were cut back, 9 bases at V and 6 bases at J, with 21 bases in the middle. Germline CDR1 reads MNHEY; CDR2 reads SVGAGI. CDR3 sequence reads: CASIGTSGGSQPQHF. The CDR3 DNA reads TGTGCCAGTATAGGTACGTCAGGTGGGAGTCAGCCCCAGCATTTT.

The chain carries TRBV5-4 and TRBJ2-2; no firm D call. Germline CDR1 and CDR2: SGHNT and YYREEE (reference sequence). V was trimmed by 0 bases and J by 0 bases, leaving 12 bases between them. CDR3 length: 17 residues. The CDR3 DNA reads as TGTGCCAGCAGCTTGGCCGGTTTCTCCGCGAACACCGGGGAGCTGTTTTTT. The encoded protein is CASSLAGFSANTGELFF.

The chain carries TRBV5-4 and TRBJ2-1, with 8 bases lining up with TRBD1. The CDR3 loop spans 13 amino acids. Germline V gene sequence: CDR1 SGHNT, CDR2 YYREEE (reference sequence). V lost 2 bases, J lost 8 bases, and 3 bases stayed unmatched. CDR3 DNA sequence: TGTGCCAGCAGCTTTACAGGGGGTGATGAGCAGTTCTTC. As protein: CASSFTGGDEQFF.

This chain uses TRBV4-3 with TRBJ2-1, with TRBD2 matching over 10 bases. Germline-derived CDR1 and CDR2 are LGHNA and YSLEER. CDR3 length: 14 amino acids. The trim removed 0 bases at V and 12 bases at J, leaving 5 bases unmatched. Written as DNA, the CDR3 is TGCGCCAGCAGCCAAGATGCTAGCGGGGGCTCGCAGTTCTTC. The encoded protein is CASSQDASGGSQFF.

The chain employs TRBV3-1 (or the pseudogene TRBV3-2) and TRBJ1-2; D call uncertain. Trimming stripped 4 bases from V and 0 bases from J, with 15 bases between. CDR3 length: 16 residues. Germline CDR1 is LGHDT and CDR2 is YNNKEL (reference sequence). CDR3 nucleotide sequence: TGTGCCAGCAGCCCCGCCGGGAACATAGCTAACTATGGCTACACCTTC. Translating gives CASSPAGNIANYGYTF.

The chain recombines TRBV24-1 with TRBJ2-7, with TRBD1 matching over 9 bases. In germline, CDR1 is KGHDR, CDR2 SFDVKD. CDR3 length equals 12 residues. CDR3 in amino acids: CATSATGQGHTV. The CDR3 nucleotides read TGTGCCACCAGTGCAACGGGACAGGGTCACACAGTC.

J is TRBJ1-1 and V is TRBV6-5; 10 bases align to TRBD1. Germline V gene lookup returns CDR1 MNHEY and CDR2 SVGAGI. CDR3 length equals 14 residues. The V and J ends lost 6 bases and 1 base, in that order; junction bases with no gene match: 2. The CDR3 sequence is CASSRTGGNTEAFF. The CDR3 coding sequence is TGTGCCAGCAGCCGGACAGGGGGGAACACTGAAGCTTTCTTT.

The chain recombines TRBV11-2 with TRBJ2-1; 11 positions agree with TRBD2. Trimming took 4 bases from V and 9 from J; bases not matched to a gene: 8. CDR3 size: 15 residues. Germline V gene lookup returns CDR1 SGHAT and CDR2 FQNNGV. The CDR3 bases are TGTGCCAGCAGCTCCCTAGCGGGGGGCCGGGGTGAGCAGTTCTTC. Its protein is CASSSLAGGRGEQFF.

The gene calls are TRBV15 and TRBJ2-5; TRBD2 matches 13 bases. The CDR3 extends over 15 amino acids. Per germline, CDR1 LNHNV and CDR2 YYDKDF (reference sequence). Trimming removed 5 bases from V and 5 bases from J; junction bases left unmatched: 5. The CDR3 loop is CATSVGTSGKETQYF. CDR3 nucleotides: TGTGCCACCAGCGTAGGGACTAGCGGGAAGGAGACCCAGTACTTC.

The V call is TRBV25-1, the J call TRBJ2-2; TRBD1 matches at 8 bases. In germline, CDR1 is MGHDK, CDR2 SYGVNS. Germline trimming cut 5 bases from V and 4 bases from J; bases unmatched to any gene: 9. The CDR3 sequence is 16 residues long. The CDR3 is CASSRGTGRSTGELFF. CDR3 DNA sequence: TGTGCCAGCAGTCGGGGGACAGGTCGTTCCACCGGGGAGCTGTTTTTT.

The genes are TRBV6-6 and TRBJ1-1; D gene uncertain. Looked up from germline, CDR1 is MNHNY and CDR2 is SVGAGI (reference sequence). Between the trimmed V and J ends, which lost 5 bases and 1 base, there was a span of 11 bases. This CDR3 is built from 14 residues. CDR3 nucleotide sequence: TGTGCCAGCAGTCTAGACGGAGGGAACACTGAAGCTTTCTTT. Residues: CASSLDGGNTEAFF.

The CDR3 sequence is CASSLGEKLFF. CDR3 in DNA: TGTGCCAGCTCACTCGGGGAAAAACTGTTTTTT. The V gene is TRBV18, the J gene TRBJ1-4; no clear D gene. This CDR3 is 11 amino acids long. Germline values: CDR1 KGHSH, CDR2 LQKENI. V was clipped by 4 bases and J by 8 bases, with 5 bases between them.

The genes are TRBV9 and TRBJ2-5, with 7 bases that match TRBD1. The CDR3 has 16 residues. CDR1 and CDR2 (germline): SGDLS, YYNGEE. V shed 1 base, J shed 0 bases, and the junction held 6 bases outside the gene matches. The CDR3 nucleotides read TGTGCCAGCAGCGTACTCCCCGGACAGGACCAAGAGACCCAGTACTTC. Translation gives CASSVLPGQDQETQYF.

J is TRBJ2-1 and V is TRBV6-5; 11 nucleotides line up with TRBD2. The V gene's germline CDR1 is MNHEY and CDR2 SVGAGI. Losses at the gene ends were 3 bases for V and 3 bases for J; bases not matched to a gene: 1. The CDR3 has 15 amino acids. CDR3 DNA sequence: TGTGCCAGCAGTTATAGCGGGAGGGACTACAATGAGCAGTTCTTC. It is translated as CASSYSGRDYNEQFF.

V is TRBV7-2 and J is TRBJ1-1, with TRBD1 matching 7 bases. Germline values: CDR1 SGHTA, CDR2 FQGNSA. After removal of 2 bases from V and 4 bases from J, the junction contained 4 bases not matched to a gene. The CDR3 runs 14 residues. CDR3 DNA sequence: TGTGCCAGCAGCTTACTAACAGGGGTCACTGAAGCTTTCTTT. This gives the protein CASSLLTGVTEAFF.

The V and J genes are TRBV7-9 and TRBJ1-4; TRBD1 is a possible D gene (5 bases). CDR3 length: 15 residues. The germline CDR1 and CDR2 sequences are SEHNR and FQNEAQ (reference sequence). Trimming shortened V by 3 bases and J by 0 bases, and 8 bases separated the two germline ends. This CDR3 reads CASSFGHATNEKLFF. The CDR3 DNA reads TGTGCCAGCAGCTTCGGACATGCAACTAATGAAAAACTGTTTTTT. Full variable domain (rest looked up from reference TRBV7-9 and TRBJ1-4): DTGVSQNPRHKITKRGQNVTFRCDPISEHNRLYWYRQTLGQGPEFLTYFQNEAQLEKSRLLSDRFSAERPKGSFSTLEIQRTEQGDSAMYLCASSFGHATNEKLFFGSGTQLSVL.

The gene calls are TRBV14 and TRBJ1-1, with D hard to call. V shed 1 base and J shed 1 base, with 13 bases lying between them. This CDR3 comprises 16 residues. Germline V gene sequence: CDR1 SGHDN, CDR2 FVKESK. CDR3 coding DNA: TGTGCCAGCAGCCAAGTTGGATTACAGAGGAACACTGAAGCTTTCTTT. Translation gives CASSQVGLQRNTEAFF.

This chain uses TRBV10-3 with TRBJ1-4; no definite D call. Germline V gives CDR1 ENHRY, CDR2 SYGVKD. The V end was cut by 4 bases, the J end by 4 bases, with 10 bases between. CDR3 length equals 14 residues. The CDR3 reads CAISGTPGNEKLFF. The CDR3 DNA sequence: TGTGCCATCAGTGGAACGCCGGGTAATGAAAAACTGTTTTTT.